The present TCR beta chain was sequenced within a study of identical twins. Study-level results: Partial confounding of zero-insertion analyses by invariant MAIT and iNKT cells was possible. High-abundance cord blood beta clonotypes had fewer insertions; memory repertoires showed none.

About this clonotype itself: Its specificity is not known.

V was shortened by 0 bases and J by 1 base, with 10 bases between the two germline ends. Germline assignment: CDR1 SGDLS and CDR2 YYNGEE. The CDR3 contains 15 residues. A universal primer site arose from template switching, and cDNA bore unique molecular identifiers. TCRdb re-called the 5' RACE reads with MiXCR, one entry per CDR3 protein. The repertoire holds about 700,000 distinct CDR3 sequences, with approximately 6.1% as singletons. This clonotype originated in a man aged 18 to 30 in good health. Sequences were obtained from naive T cells sorted from blood. V and J are TRBV9 and TRBJ1-1; no reliable D call. DNA of the CDR3: TGTGCCAGCAGCGTAGGACCTACATCGAACACTGAAGCTTTCTTT. Translation gives CASSVGPTSNTEAFF.